What follows is one TCR beta chain and its context. This clonotype was seen a single time. The specificity of this receptor is unknown. The sample holds no much larger clone one base away, and base qualities are not on file. Single-read evidence is weak. Based on the germline V gene, the CDR1 and CDR2 sequences are SGHRS and YFSETQ. The CDR3, cysteine through phenylalanine, is 14 amino acids long. Only the CDR3 DNA stays, 42 bases, in frame from base 1. V loses 0 bases of germline sequence and J loses 2 bases, and the interval between the two ends is 9 bases. This entry is derived from a study of CD8 T cells in Susac syndrome (dated by TCRdb to between 2017 and 2020). In the study overall: The study used repertoire sequencing to test whether antigen drove CD8+ T cell activation and differentiation in Susac syndrome. Study-wide findings and limitations: The TCR sequencing and HLA analysis was acknowledged to have included a relatively small number of individuals.

Peripheral blood CD8+ and CD4+ T cells from healthy donors, Susac syndrome patients and multiple sclerosis patients were profiled by high-throughput TCR beta sequencing. Healthy donors were age- and sex-matched controls. Bulk CD8+ and CD4+ T cells were purified magnetically by negative isolation, whereas CD8+ TEMRA cells were enriched by FACS. Blood was collected in EDTA tubes and processed within 24 hours, with PBMCs isolated through density gradient centrifugation. PBMCs intended for TCR sequencing were frozen in liquid nitrogen and were later thawed in a 37 degrees C water bath. A purity of at least 90% was achieved for sorted or isolated CD4+, CD8+ and CD8+ TEMRA cells. RNA was extracted using the RNeasy kit, and about 0.5 to 1 ug of the RNA was reverse transcribed with random hexamers. TCR beta CDR3 regions were amplified with the immunoSEQ multiplex PCR assay covering 54 Vbeta and 13 Jbeta segments. To correct PCR amplification bias, a synthetic template baseline was used for both primer optimization and computational correction. For the original study's pipeline: Only productive sequences were kept, with reads annotated to V, D and J genes according to IMGT and analyzed in immunoSEQ Analyzer. Clonality was computed as one minus Shannon entropy normalized by log2 of the number of productive unique sequences. Public and private clones were assessed among the 100 most prevalent clones of each patient and control. Susac-specific clones were defined as absent from healthy and MS cohorts, some 1,000 published viral clones and other ImmuneACCESS disease sequences. TCRdb reprocessing: public reads trimmed at Q25 with fastp, clones called with MiXCR, in-frame beta chains kept. CDR3 protein sequences are deduplicated, and each keeps its most common genes and DNA. In this record, the V and J calls reflect TCRdb's handling and not the investigators' own analysis. A total of roughly 150,000 distinct CDR3 sequences appear in this sample, roughly 93% of them only once. The leading ten clones occupy roughly 0.13% of the sample.

Input material: CD4+ T cells from PBMCs. The chain was built from TRBV5-1 and TRBJ2-7; the D gene is unclear. This receptor was identified in a human donor in good health. The sequence in DNA is TGCGCCAGCAGCTTGGGTTGGGAAACCTACGAGCAGTACTTC. Translation gives CASSLGWETYEQYF.